This is a list of T cell receptor beta chains from one sample in a study of shared clonotypes between healthy human individuals. This table comes from immunoSEQ multiplex PCR, and its TCRdb copy is limited to in-frame clones, with some not included. The sample lists roughly 810,000 clones, around 96% occurring once. The sequenced material came from naive CD8+ T cells sorted from blood. These receptors were taken from a man aged 25 to 40 in good health. CDR3s include the opening cysteine and the closing phenylalanine or tryptophan. A D gene is named only where the DNA matches it firmly. Rows may omit the clone size; those that give it use once, few, many or a size class.

j_call clone_size d_call v_call cdr3_nt cdr3_aa
TRBJ1-1 once NA TRBV7-2 TGTGCCAGCAGCGCCCGCAGGGGAACTGAAGCTTTCTTT CASSARRGTEAFF
TRBJ2-7 NA TRBD2 TRBV6-6 TGTGCCAGCAGTTACTCGACTAGCGGGAATAGGTACGAGCAGTACTTC CASSYSTSGNRYEQYF
TRBJ2-7 NA TRBD2 TRBV13 TGTGCCAGCAGCTTAGGCCTGGGGGGTCTAGCGGACTCCTACGAGCAGTACTTC CASSLGLGGLADSYEQYF
TRBJ1-1 NA NA TRBV25-1 TGTGCCAGCACAGCGAACACTGAAGCTTTCTTT CASTANTEAFF
TRBJ2-1 once NA TRBV7-2 TGTGCCAGCAGCTTACGGCTAGAAGTCTACAATGAGCAGTTCTTC CASSLRLEVYNEQFF
TRBJ2-2 NA NA TRBV7-8 TGTGCCAGCAGCTTAGCGGTGGCAGGGATGAACACCGGGGAGCTGTTTTTT CASSLAVAGMNTGELFF
TRBJ2-7 NA TRBD1 TRBV28 TGTGCCAGCAGTCCAATTAGGGACAGGGAGTACGAGCAGTACTTC CASSPIRDREYEQYF
TRBJ2-1 NA TRBD2 TRBV7-9 TGTGCCAGCAGCTTTGGCGGGAGATACAATGAGCAGTTCTTC CASSFGGRYNEQFF
TRBJ2-1 few NA TRBV4-3 TGCGCCAGCAGCCACGGAATACTGGGAGATGAGCAGTTCTTC CASSHGILGDEQFF
TRBJ2-2 NA NA TRBV30 TGTGCCTGGAGGGGCGTACCGGAGGGGAACACCGGGGAGCTGTTTTTT CAWRGVPEGNTGELFF